The T cell receptor (beta chain) under discussion was sequenced for a study of cytomegalovirus exposure and HLA in healthy donors. Assay used: immunoSEQ multiplex PCR; TCRdb lists only in-frame clones, some missing. The data show over 150,000 clones, approximately 80% seen once. To note about this clone: What it recognizes is unknown.

After removal of 5 bases from V and 3 bases from J, the junction contained 12 bases not matched to a gene. The CDR3 totals 16 residues. Germline-derived CDR1 and CDR2 are SGHTA and FQGNSA. The validation cohort, a group of more than 100 subjects, included the donors and was separate from the roughly 670-subject first cohort. Study findings and constraints: There were some public TCRs occurring in many donors, but most TCR sequences were rare. In vitro confirmation showed three CMV-associated chains to be CMV antigen specific.

This receptor was taken from a woman aged 25 to 45 in good health and CMV-seropositive. The chain has TRBV7-2 and TRBJ2-5, with 7 bases aligning to TRBD2. The material sequenced was PBMCs. The CDR3 loop reads CASSPPSAGLEETQYF. In nucleotides, the CDR3 is TGTGCCAGCAGCCCTCCCTCAGCTGGACTAGAAGAGACCCAGTACTTC.